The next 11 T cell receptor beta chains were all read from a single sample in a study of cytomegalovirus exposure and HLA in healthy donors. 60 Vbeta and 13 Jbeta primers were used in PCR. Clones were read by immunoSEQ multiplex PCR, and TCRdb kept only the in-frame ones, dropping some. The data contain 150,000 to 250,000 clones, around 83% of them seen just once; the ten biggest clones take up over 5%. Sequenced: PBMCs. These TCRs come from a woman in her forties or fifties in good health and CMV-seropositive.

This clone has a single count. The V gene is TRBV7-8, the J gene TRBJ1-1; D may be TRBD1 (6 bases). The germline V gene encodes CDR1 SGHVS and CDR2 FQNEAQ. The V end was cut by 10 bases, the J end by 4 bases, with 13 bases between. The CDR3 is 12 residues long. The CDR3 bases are TGTGCCACCACAGGGTCTCCCACTGAAGCTTTCTTT. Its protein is CATTGSPTEAFF.

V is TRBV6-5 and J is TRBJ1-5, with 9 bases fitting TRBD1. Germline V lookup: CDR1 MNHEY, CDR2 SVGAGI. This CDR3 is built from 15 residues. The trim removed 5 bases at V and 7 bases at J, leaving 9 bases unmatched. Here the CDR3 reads CASSPTGGSGQPQHF. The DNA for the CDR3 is TGTGCCAGCAGTCCGACAGGGGGTTCAGGCCAGCCCCAGCATTTT.

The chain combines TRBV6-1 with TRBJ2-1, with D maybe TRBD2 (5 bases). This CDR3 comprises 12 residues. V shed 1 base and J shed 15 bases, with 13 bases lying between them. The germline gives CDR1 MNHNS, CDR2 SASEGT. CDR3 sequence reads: CASSEGERPAFF. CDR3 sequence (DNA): TGTGCCAGCAGTGAAGGGGAGCGTCCGGCGTTCTTC.

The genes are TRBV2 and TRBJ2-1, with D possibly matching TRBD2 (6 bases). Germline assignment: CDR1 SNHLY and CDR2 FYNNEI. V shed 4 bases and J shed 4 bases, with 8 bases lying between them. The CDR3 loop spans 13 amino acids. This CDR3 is CASSGDSYNEQFF. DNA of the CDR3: TGTGCCAGCAGTGGGGACTCATACAATGAGCAGTTCTTC.

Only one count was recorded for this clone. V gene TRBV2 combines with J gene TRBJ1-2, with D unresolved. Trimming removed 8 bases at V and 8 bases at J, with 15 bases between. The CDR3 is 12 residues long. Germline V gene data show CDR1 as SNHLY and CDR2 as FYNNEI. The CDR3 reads CASRGRLEGYTF. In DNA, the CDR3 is TGTGCCAGCCGTGGGAGGTTGGAGGGCTACACCTTC.

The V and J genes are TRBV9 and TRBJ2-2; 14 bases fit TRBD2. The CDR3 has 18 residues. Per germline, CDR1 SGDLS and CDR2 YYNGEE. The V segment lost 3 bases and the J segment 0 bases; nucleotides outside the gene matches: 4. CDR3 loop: CASSARLAGGANTGELFF. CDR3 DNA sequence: TGTGCCAGCAGCGCGAGACTAGCGGGGGGGGCGAACACCGGGGAGCTGTTTTTT.

CDR3 sequence (DNA): TGCGCCAGCAGCGGGGGACATCCCGAAGAGACCCAGTACTTC. This gives the protein CASSGGHPEETQYF. The J gene is TRBJ2-5, the V gene TRBV5-1, with D maybe TRBD1 (6 bases). Germline V gives CDR1 SGHRS, CDR2 YFSETQ. The CDR3 loop spans 14 amino acids. The ends were cut back, 4 bases at V and 3 bases at J, with 13 bases in the middle.

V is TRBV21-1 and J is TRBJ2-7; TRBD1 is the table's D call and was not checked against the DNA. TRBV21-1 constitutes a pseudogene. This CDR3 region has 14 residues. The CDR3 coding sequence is TGTGCCAGCAGCGGGACAGACCTTGGATACGAGCAGTACTTC. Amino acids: CASSGTDLGYEQYF.

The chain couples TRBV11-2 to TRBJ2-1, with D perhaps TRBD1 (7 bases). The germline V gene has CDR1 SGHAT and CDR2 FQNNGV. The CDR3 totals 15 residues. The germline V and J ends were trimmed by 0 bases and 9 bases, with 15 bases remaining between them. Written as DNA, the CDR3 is TGTGCCAGCAGCTTAGAGCGAGGCAGGGGGGTTGAGCAGTTCTTC. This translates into CASSLERGRGVEQFF.

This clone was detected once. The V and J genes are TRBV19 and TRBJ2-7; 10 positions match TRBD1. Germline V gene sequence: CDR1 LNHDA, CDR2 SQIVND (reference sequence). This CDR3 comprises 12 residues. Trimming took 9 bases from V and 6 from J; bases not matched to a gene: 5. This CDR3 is CASRQGASEQYF. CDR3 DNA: TGTGCCAGCAGACAGGGGGCGAGCGAGCAGTACTTC.

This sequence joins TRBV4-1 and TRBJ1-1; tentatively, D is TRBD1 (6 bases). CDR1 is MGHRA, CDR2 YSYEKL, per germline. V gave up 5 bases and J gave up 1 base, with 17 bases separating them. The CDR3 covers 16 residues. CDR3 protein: CASSLGPLTGNTEAFF. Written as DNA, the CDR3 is TGCGCCAGCAGCTTAGGACCCTTGACAGGGAACACTGAAGCTTTCTTT.